This entry lists 25 T cell receptor beta chains sequenced from one sample in a study of cytomegalovirus exposure and HLA in healthy donors. PCR primers comprised 60 Vbeta and 13 Jbeta primers. The repertoire was sequenced with immunoSEQ multiplex PCR; TCRdb's copy has only in-frame clones and lacks some. Among 110,000 to 150,000 clones listed, around 86% were seen once. Sequencing used PBMCs. These receptors all come from a female donor in good health and CMV-seronegative.

The chain joins TRBV18 to TRBJ2-7, with 7 bases matching TRBD1. Germline loops: CDR1 KGHSH, CDR2 LQKENI. The CDR3 is 15 amino acids. Trimming took 1 base from V and 4 from J; bases not matched to a gene: 7. This chain's CDR3 is CASSPRTGERYEQYF. In nucleotides, the CDR3 is TGTGCCAGCTCACCACGAACAGGGGAGAGGTACGAGCAGTACTTC.

The chain carries TRBV7-3 and TRBJ2-3, with D hard to call. Germline lookup yields CDR1 SGHTA and CDR2 FQGTGA. The CDR3 totals 14 residues. The V and J ends lost 5 bases and 0 bases respectively, with 9 bases between them. In DNA form, the CDR3 reads TGTGCCAGCAGCCCTGGGCTTAGCACAGATACGCAGTATTTT. Its translation is CASSPGLSTDTQYF.

The rearrangement links TRBV4-2 to TRBJ2-1; TRBD2 aligns across 9 bases. The junction had 6 bases not matched to a gene; V was cut back by 3 bases and J by 3 bases. CDR1 and CDR2 (germline): LGHNA, YNFKEQ. CDR3 length: 16 residues. CDR3 loop: CASSQALAGGYNEQFF. The CDR3 DNA is TGTGCCAGCAGCCAGGCACTAGCGGGCGGCTACAATGAGCAGTTCTTC.

This clone has only one observation. The chain couples TRBV29-1 to TRBJ2-1; 10 bases are a match to TRBD2. Germline V gives CDR1 SQVTM, CDR2 ANQGSEA. Losses at the gene ends were 3 bases for V and 7 bases for J; bases not matched to a gene: 6. The CDR3 length is 14 residues. In nucleotides, the CDR3 is TGCAGCGTTGATCTGGGACTAGCGAAGAATGAGCAGTTCTTC. Encoded protein: CSVDLGLAKNEQFF.

The rearrangement joins TRBV7-6 to TRBJ1-4, with 7 bases matching TRBD1. The CDR3 is 14 residues long. The V gene's germline CDR1 is SGHVS and CDR2 FNYEAQ. The junction had 1 base not matched to a gene; V was cut back by 0 bases and J by 6 bases. CDR3 sequence: CASSLAGGDEKLFF. CDR3 DNA: TGTGCCAGCAGCTTAGCAGGGGGCGATGAAAAACTGTTTTTT. Based on the CDR3 plus reference TRBV7-6 and TRBJ1-4, the full variable domain is GAGVSQSPRYKVTKRGQDVALRCDPISGHVSLYWYRQALGQGPEFLTYFNYEAQQDKSGLPNDRFSAERPEGSISTLTIQRTEQRDSAMYRCASSLAGGDEKLFFGSGTQLSVL.

The V and J genes are TRBV18 and TRBJ2-7, with 7 bases aligning to TRBD2. The germline V gene has CDR1 KGHSH and CDR2 LQKENI. There are 15 residues in the CDR3. The V and J ends lost 1 base and 1 base, in that order; junction bases with no gene match: 4. The CDR3 coding sequence is TGTGCCAGCTCACCACGGGAGGGAGGTTCCTACGAGCAGTACTTC. This translates into CASSPREGGSYEQYF.

This clone was picked up a small number of times. The chain has TRBV28 and TRBJ1-4; D call uncertain. V was pared by 6 bases and J by 5 bases, with 10 bases between. From germline, CDR1 is MDHEN and CDR2 SYDVKM. The CDR3 is 13 residues long. The CDR3 spells CASSPVWNEKLFF. In DNA, the CDR3 is TGTGCCAGCAGCCCAGTTTGGAATGAAAAACTGTTTTTT.

The chain employs TRBV28 and TRBJ2-7, with TRBD1 as a possible D gene (5 bases). From germline, CDR1 is MDHEN and CDR2 SYDVKM. CDR3 size: 14 residues. The V gene lost 2 bases and the J gene lost 12 bases, with 20 bases spanning the gap. CDR3 bases: TGTGCCAGCAGTTTACGTACATGGGGCCCTCGTCGGTACTTC. It is translated as CASSLRTWGPRRYF.

This clone was observed a handful of times. The J gene is TRBJ1-2, the V gene TRBV6-1, with 7 bases aligning to TRBD1. The CDR3 runs 15 residues. Germline V gene lookup returns CDR1 MNHNS and CDR2 SASEGT. With V trimmed by 4 bases and J by 7 bases, 12 bases remained unmatched. The CDR3 DNA follows: TGTGCCAGCAGTGTAGGCCTCCGGGACAGCTCTGGCTACACCTTC. Amino acid sequence: CASSVGLRDSSGYTF.

V gene TRBV7-9 combines with J gene TRBJ2-5; 11 nucleotides match TRBD2. The ends lost 2 bases at V and 4 bases at J; junction bases unmatched: 9. This CDR3 spans 17 amino acids. CDR1 is SEHNR and CDR2 is FQNEAQ in the germline V gene (reference sequence). The CDR3 DNA follows: TGTGCCAGCAGCTTACCTTCTCTAGCGGGAGGCCGAGAGACCCAGTACTTC. This gives the protein CASSLPSLAGGRETQYF.

The V and J genes are TRBV5-3 and TRBJ2-1, with 10 bases identical to TRBD2. TRBV5-3 is placed among ORFs of uncertain function. With 7 bases clipped from V and 6 bases from J, the junction kept 10 bases outside the gene matches. This CDR3 has 15 amino acids. The CDR3 sequence: CAREDPGLASNEQFF. The CDR3 bases are TGTGCCAGAGAAGACCCGGGACTAGCGAGCAATGAGCAGTTCTTC.

This sequence joins TRBV4-2 and TRBJ1-5, with TRBD1 as a possible D gene (6 bases). The CDR3 sequence is 16 residues long. V was shortened by 4 bases and J by 4 bases, with 17 bases between the two germline ends. Germline V gene lookup returns CDR1 LGHNA and CDR2 YNFKEQ. CDR3 bases: TGTGCCAGCAGCCCGATCTCCGGGACAAAGAATCAGCCCCAGCATTTT. This gives the protein CASSPISGTKNQPQHF.

The gene calls are TRBV4-2 and TRBJ1-1; 7 positions agree with TRBD1. After removal of 1 base from V and 11 bases from J, the junction contained 13 bases not matched to a gene. This CDR3 is 15 amino acids long. Per germline, CDR1 LGHNA and CDR2 YNFKEQ. The CDR3 nucleotides read TGTGCCAGCAGCCAAGGGGACAGCGACTCTGGAGTGGCTTTCTTT. Translation: CASSQGDSDSGVAFF.

In its sample, this clone was seen once. This chain connects TRBV5-1 to TRBJ2-3; TRBD2 matches at 8 bases. The germline V gene has CDR1 SGHRS and CDR2 YFSETQ. J was trimmed by 2 bases and V by 3 bases; bases with no gene match: 11. The CDR3 is 17 residues long. The CDR3 reads CASSSFLAGGTTDTQYF. Here the CDR3 DNA reads TGCGCCAGCAGCTCTTTTCTGGCGGGAGGCACCACAGATACGCAGTATTTT.

The genes are TRBV19 and TRBJ2-6, with D possibly TRBD2 on 5 matching bases. CDR1 is LNHDA and CDR2 is SQIVND in the germline V gene (reference sequence). This CDR3 has 13 amino acids. V lost 5 bases and J 13 bases, leaving 15 bases between the germline ends. CDR3 residues: CASSFGADQVLTF. The CDR3 nucleotides read TGTGCCAGTAGTTTCGGAGCGGATCAGGTCCTGACTTTC.

This chain joins TRBV21-1 and TRBJ2-7; TRBD2, the table's D call, was not compared with the DNA. TRBV21-1 is recorded as a pseudogene. This CDR3 has 15 residues. Written as DNA, the CDR3 is TGTGCCAGGGCGAAGATAACTAGACGGTTCTACGAGCAGTACTTC. This encodes CARAKITRRFYEQYF.

V and J are TRBV2 and TRBJ2-3, with TRBD2 matching over 14 bases. The J segment lost 3 bases and the V segment lost 5 bases, leaving 4 bases of the junction unmatched. Germline-derived CDR1 and CDR2 are SNHLY and FYNNEI. This CDR3 contains 16 residues. Here the CDR3 DNA reads TGTGCCAGCAGTCTCCGACTAGCGGGAGGGACAGATACGCAGTATTTT. It is translated as CASSLRLAGGTDTQYF. The full variable domain, its missing parts supplied by reference TRBV2 and TRBJ2-3, is EPEVTQTPSHQVTQMGQEVILRCVPISNHLYFYWYRQILGQKVEFLVSFYNNEISEKSEIFDDQFSVERPDGSNFTLKIRSTKLEDSAMYFCASSLRLAGGTDTQYFGPGTRLTVL.

The rearrangement joins TRBV28 to TRBJ2-3, with D possibly TRBD2 on 5 matching bases. This CDR3 spans 14 amino acids. From germline, CDR1 is MDHEN and CDR2 SYDVKM. The V gene lost 2 bases and the J gene lost 5 bases, with 11 bases spanning the gap. The CDR3 sequence is CASSLNRGLDTQYF. In DNA, the CDR3 is TGTGCCAGCAGTTTAAACCGGGGATTAGATACGCAGTATTTT.

The chain couples TRBV4-1 to TRBJ2-1; 10 bases fit TRBD2. Germline V gene lookup returns CDR1 MGHRA and CDR2 YSYEKL. V was clipped by 4 bases and J by 3 bases; unmatched bases: 9. The CDR3 length is 17 residues. CDR3 sequence: CASSLIPSGSRYNEQFF. In DNA form, the CDR3 reads TGCGCCAGCAGCCTCATACCTAGCGGGAGCCGCTACAATGAGCAGTTCTTC.

Comment on this clone: Compared with germline, one end of the junction differs, possibly owing to a read error. Other DNA sequences in the sample encode the same CDR3. The genes are TRBV29-1 and TRBJ1-1; D gene unclear. The germline V gene has CDR1 SQVTM and CDR2 ANQGSEA. The CDR3 is 13 residues long. CDR3 sequence: CSVELRKNTEAFF. The CDR3 bases are TGCAGCGTTGAACTCAGGAAGAACACTGAGGCTTTCTTT.

The chain combines TRBV29-1 with TRBJ2-7; tentatively, D is TRBD2 (5 bases). This CDR3 comprises 15 residues. Germline V CDR1 and CDR2: SQVTM, ANQGSEA. V lost 0 bases, J lost 0 bases, and 12 bases lay in between. CDR3 nucleotide sequence: TGCAGCGTTGAAGATACCGGGAAACGCTCCTACGAGCAGTACTTC. This gives the protein CSVEDTGKRSYEQYF.

The V call is TRBV7-9, the J call TRBJ2-3; D is unresolved. Germline V lookup: CDR1 SEHNR, CDR2 FQNEAQ (reference sequence). The CDR3 contains 14 residues. V was pared by 5 bases and J by 2 bases, with 11 bases between. CDR3 residues: CASSMAEITDTQYF. CDR3 DNA sequence: TGTGCCAGCAGCATGGCGGAGATCACAGATACGCAGTATTTT.

In nucleotides, the CDR3 is TGTGCCAGCAGCTTGGGAACTCCCTACGAGCAGTACTTC. Translating gives CASSLGTPYEQYF. The chain uses TRBV5-6 and TRBJ2-7; D uncertain. The CDR3 sequence is 13 residues long. The V gene's germline CDR1 is SGHDT and CDR2 YYEEEE. V was trimmed by 0 bases and J by 2 bases, leaving 6 bases between them.

V is TRBV18 and J is TRBJ2-7; 11 nucleotides line up with TRBD1. From germline, CDR1 is KGHSH and CDR2 LQKENI. The CDR3 is 14 residues long. The ends lost 3 bases at V and 4 bases at J; junction bases unmatched: 2. This CDR3 is CASSPGDRGYEQYF. The CDR3 coding sequence is TGTGCCAGCTCACCTGGGGACAGGGGGTACGAGCAGTACTTC.

This clone was seen just once. V is TRBV2 and J is TRBJ1-1, with D perhaps TRBD1 (6 bases). The CDR3 runs 14 residues. V shed 8 bases and J shed 2 bases, with 15 bases lying between them. Germline CDR1 SNHLY, CDR2 FYNNEI. The CDR3 here is CASAPAGANTEAFF. As DNA, the CDR3 is TGTGCCAGCGCCCCGGCGGGGGCTAACACTGAAGCTTTCTTT.